This T cell receptor beta chain appears in the sequencing data of a study of CD8+ T cells in alopecia areata. RNA was isolated and reverse transcribed to cDNA, the sequencing template. Sequenced by immunoSEQ multiplex PCR; TCRdb stores in-frame clones only, minus some. Among about 110,000 clones listed, almost 60% were seen once. This clone was detected only a few times. Its antigen is not identified. This CDR3 comprises 14 residues. With 1 base removed from V and 5 bases from J, the gap between germline ends came to 12 bases. Germline V gene sequence: CDR1 MGHRA, CDR2 YSYEKL. Study results and caveats: The study found higher clonality in lesional than normal scalp, especially in alopecia totalis/universalis.

The receptor was derived from a human donor in good health. Sequencing was done on a sample of CD8+ T cells sorted from blood. This chain uses TRBV4-1 with TRBJ2-7, with TRBD1 as a possible D gene (5 bases). The CDR3 sequence is CASSQGQGIDEQYF. Here the CDR3 DNA reads TGCGCCAGCAGCCAAGGCCAGGGTATCGACGAGCAGTACTTC.